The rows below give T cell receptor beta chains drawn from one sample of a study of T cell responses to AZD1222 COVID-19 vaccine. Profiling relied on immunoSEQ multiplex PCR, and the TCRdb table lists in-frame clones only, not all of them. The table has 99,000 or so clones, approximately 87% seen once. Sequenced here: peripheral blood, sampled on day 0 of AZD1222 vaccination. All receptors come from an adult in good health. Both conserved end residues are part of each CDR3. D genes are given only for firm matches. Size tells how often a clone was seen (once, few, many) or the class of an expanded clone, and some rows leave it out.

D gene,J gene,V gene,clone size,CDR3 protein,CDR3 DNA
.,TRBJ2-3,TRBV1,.,CTSSQDSTTSGGLTDTQYF,TGCACCAGCAGCCAAGACTCGACAACTAGCGGGGGCCTCACAGATACGCAGTATTTT
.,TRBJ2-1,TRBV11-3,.,CASSSQGFYNEQFF,TGTGCCAGCAGCTCCCAGGGATTCTACAATGAGCAGTTCTTC
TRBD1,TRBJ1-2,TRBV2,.,CASSDPGTGMYGYTF,TGTGCCAGCAGTGACCCCGGGACAGGGATGTATGGCTACACCTTC
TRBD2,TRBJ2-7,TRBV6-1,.,CASSDREGPGEQYF,TGTGCCAGCAGTGACCGGGAGGGCCCGGGCGAGCAGTACTTC
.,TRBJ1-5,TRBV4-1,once,CASSQDARPQHF,TGCGCCAGCAGCCAAGACGCGCGGCCCCAGCATTTT
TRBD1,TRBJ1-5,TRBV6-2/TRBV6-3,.,CASSTSRDRAEDQPQHF,TGTGCCAGCAGCACTTCCCGGGACAGGGCAGAGGATCAGCCCCAGCATTTT
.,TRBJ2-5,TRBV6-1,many,CASSEDQGWETQYF,TGTGCCAGCAGTGAAGATCAGGGGTGGGAGACCCAGTACTTC
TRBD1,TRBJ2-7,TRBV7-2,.,CASSLVDREPYEQYF,TGTGCCAGCAGCTTAGTGGACAGGGAGCCCTACGAGCAGTACTTC
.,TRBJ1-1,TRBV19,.,CASSISRGPTEAFF,TGTGCCAGTAGTATCTCCAGGGGTCCCACTGAAGCTTTCTTT
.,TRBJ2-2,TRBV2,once,CASSEPENGGELFF,TGTGCCAGCAGTGAACCAGAGAACGGGGGGGAGCTGTTTTTT
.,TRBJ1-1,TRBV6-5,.,CASRLTVNAEAFF,TGTGCCAGCAGACTCACAGTAAACGCTGAAGCTTTCTTT
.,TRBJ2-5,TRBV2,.,CASGGTNQETQYF,TGTGCCAGCGGCGGGACGAATCAAGAGACCCAGTACTTC
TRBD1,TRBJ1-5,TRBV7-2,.,CASSSGQHSNQPQHF,TGTGCCAGCAGCTCGGGACAGCACAGCAATCAGCCCCAGCATTTT
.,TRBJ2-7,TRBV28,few,CASSPGRFTNEQYF,TGTGCCAGCAGCCCTGGGAGGTTTACAAACGAGCAGTACTTC
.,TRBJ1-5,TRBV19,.,CASSIGQYSNQPQHF,TGTGCCAGTAGTATTGGACAGTATAGCAATCAGCCCCAGCATTTT
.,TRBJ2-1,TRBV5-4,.,CASSLGRGDYNEQFF,TGTGCCAGCAGCTTGGGCAGGGGGGACTACAATGAGCAGTTCTTC
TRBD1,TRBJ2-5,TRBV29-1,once,CSVGEGAETQYF,TGCAGCGTTGGCGAGGGGGCGGAGACCCAGTACTTC
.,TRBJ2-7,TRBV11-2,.,CASSLGLAVESYEQYF,TGTGCCAGCAGCTTAGGGCTGGCGGTCGAGTCCTACGAGCAGTACTTC
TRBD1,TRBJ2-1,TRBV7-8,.,CASSRGQGWDEQFF,TGTGCCAGCAGTCGGGGACAGGGTTGGGATGAGCAGTTCTTC
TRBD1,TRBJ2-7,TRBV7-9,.,CASSPDRDSYEQYF,TGTGCCAGCAGCCCCGACCGGGACAGCTACGAGCAGTACTTC
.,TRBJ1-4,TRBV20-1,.,CSASIPGGTNEKLFF,TGCAGTGCTAGTATCCCGGGTGGCACTAATGAAAAACTGTTTTTT
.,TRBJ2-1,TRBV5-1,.,CASSLGGQLYNEQFF,TGCGCCAGCAGCTTGGGGGGACAATTGTACAATGAGCAGTTCTTC
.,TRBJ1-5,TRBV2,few,CASRRDSNQPQHF,TGTGCCAGCAGAAGGGACAGCAATCAGCCCCAGCATTTT
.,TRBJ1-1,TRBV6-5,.,CASSKDLLNTEAFF,TGTGCCAGCAGTAAGGACCTCCTGAACACTGAAGCTTTCTTT
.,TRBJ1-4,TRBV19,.,CASSIGDTNEKLFF,TGTGCCAGTAGTATCGGGGACACTAATGAAAAACTGTTTTTT
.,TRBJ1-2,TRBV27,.,CASSLRSEVGGYTF,TGTGCCAGCAGTTTACGAAGTGAGGTGGGCGGCTACACCTTC
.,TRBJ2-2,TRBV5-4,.,CASSLAGYTGELFF,TGTGCCAGCAGCTTGGCGGGGTACACCGGGGAGCTGTTTTTT
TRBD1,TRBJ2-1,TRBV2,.,CASGGTGGFYNEQFF,TGTGCCAGCGGAGGGACAGGGGGATTCTACAATGAGCAGTTCTTC
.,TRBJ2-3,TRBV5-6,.,CASSLGGHGTDTQYF,TGTGCCAGCAGCTTGGGAGGGCATGGCACAGATACGCAGTATTTT
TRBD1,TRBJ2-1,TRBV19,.,CASSIPGGESDEQFF,TGTGCCAGTAGTATACCAGGGGGCGAATCGGATGAGCAGTTCTTC
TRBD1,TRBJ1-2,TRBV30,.,CAWSVGQDLYGYTF,TGTGCCTGGAGTGTGGGACAGGACCTCTATGGCTACACCTTC
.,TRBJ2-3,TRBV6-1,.,CASSEGILDTQYF,TGTGCCAGCAGTGAAGGGATTCTGGATACGCAGTATTTT
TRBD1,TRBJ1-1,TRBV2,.,CASSLDRETEAFF,TGTGCCAGCAGTCTCGACAGGGAGACTGAAGCTTTCTTT
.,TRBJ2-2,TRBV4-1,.,CASSHPQVGTGELFF,TGCGCCAGCAGTCACCCCCAAGTGGGGACCGGGGAGCTGTTTTTT
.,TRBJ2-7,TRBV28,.,CASSPQSYEQYF,TGTGCCAGCAGTCCGCAGTCCTACGAGCAGTACTTC
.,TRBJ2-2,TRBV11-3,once,CASSPGTANTGELFF,TGTGCCAGCAGCCCGGGGACGGCGAACACCGGGGAGCTGTTTTTT
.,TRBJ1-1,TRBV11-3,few,CASSLSPGDEAFF,TGTGCCAGCAGCTTATCACCAGGGGATGAAGCTTTCTTT
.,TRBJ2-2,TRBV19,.,CASSIDHRGTNTGELFF,TGTGCCAGTAGTATAGATCATCGGGGGACGAACACCGGGGAGCTGTTTTTT
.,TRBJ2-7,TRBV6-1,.,CASSEAGRVYEQYF,TGTGCCAGCAGTGAAGCGGGCAGAGTCTACGAGCAGTACTTC
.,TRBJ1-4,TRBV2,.,CASTSPGTNEKLFF,TGTGCCAGCACTTCCCCCGGAACTAATGAAAAACTGTTTTTT
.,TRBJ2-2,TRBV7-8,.,CASSLVGGGANTGELFF,TGTGCCAGCAGCTTAGTAGGGGGAGGGGCGAACACCGGGGAGCTGTTTTTT
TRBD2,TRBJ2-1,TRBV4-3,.,CASSHGTSGMLEQFF,TGCGCCAGCAGCCACGGGACTAGCGGGATGTTGGAGCAGTTCTTC
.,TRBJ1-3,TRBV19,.,CASSISAGGPGNTIYF,TGTGCCAGTAGTATATCGGCGGGAGGGCCTGGAAACACCATATATTTT
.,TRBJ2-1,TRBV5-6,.,CASSLGGSGQFF,TGTGCCAGCAGCTTGGGAGGGTCCGGGCAGTTCTTC
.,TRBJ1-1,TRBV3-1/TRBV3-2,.,CASSPPIGGAFF,TGTGCCAGCAGCCCGCCGATCGGTGGGGCTTTCTTT
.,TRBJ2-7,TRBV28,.,CASSSFPDHLARRYEQYF,TGTGCCAGCAGCAGTTTTCCCGACCACCTGGCGCGGCGGTACGAGCAGTACTTC
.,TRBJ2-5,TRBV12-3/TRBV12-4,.,CACRASLQETQYF,TGTGCTTGCCGGGCCTCCCTTCAAGAGACCCAGTACTTC
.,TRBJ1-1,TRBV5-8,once,CASSLRQINTEAFF,TGTGCCAGCAGCTTGAGACAGATTAACACTGAAGCTTTCTTT
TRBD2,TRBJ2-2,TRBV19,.,CASSGASGANTGELFF,TGTGCCAGTAGTGGAGCCAGCGGGGCAAACACCGGGGAGCTGTTTTTT